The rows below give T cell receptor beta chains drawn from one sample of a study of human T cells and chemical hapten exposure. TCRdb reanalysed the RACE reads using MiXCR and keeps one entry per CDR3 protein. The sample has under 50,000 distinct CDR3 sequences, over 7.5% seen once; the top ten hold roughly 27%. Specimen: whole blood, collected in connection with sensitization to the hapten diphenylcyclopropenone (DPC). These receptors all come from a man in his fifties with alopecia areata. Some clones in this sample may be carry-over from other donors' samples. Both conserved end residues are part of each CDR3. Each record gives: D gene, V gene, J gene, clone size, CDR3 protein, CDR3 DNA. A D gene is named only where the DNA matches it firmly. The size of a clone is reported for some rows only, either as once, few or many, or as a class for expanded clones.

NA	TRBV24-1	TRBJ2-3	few	CATSDSDRSTDTQYF	TGTGCCACCAGTGATTCAGACAGGAGCACAGATACGCAGTATTTT
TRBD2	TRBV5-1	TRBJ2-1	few	CASSRTSGRHEQFF	TGCGCCAGCAGCCGGACTAGCGGGAGGCATGAGCAGTTCTTC
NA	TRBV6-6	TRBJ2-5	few	CASSSHRETQYF	TGTGCCAGCAGCTCACACAGGGAGACCCAGTACTTC
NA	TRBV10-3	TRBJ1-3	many	CATTAGSETTIYF	TGTGCCACCACCGCGGGTTCAGAAACAACCATATATTTT
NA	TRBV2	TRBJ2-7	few	CASSEARLPDGYEQYF	TGTGCCAGCAGTGAAGCTAGATTACCGGACGGGTACGAGCAGTACTTC
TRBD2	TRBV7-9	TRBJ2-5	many	CASSLAAGGPETQYF	TGTGCCAGCAGCTTGGCGGCGGGAGGGCCAGAGACCCAGTACTTC
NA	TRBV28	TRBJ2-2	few	CASSSHMNTGELFF	TGTGCCAGCAGCAGTCACATGAACACCGGGGAGCTGTTTTTT
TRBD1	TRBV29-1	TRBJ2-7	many	CSVVPGQGAYEQYF	TGCAGCGTTGTCCCCGGACAGGGGGCCTACGAGCAGTACTTC
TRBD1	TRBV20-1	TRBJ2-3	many	CSAREGQGPTSTDTQYF	TGCAGTGCTAGAGAGGGACAGGGCCCTACGAGCACAGATACGCAGTATTTT
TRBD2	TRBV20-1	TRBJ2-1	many	CSARTASGYYNEQFF	TGCAGTGCTAGGACGGCTAGCGGGTACTACAATGAGCAGTTCTTC
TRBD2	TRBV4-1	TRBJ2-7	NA	CASSQGHSGSSYEQYF	TGCGCCAGCAGCCAAGGGCATAGCGGGAGCTCCTACGAGCAGTACTTC
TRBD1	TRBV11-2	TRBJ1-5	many	CASSLGTGGYNQPQHF	TGTGCCAGCAGCTTAGGGACAGGGGGTTACAATCAGCCCCAGCATTTT
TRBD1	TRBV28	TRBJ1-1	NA	CASKRTGENTEAFF	TGTGCCAGCAAAAGGACAGGGGAGAATACTGAAGCTTTCTTT
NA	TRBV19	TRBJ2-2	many	CASNPVALNTGELFF	TGTGCCAGTAATCCCGTGGCTCTAAACACCGGGGAGCTGTTTTTT